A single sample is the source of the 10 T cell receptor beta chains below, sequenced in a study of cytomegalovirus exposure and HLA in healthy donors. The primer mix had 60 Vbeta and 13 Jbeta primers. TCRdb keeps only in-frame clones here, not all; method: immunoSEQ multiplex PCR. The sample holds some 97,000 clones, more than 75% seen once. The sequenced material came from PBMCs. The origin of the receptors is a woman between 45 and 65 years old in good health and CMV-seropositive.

The CDR3 DNA reads as TGTGCCAGCACTCCCTTCAGGGTCCCCAACGAGCAGTACTTC. Encoded protein: CASTPFRVPNEQYF. V is TRBV2 and J is TRBJ2-7, with a tentative D call TRBD1 (5 bases). The CDR3 length is 14 residues. V dropped 7 bases and J dropped 5 bases, with 18 bases sitting between them. Germline assignment: CDR1 SNHLY and CDR2 FYNNEI.

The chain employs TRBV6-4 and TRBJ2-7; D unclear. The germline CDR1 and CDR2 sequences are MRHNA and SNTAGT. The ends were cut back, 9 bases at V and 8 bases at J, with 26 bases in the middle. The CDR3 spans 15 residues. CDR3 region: CARDLVVLSSTKQYF. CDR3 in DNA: TGTGCCAGAGATCTTGTAGTGCTTTCGTCTACGAAGCAGTACTTC.

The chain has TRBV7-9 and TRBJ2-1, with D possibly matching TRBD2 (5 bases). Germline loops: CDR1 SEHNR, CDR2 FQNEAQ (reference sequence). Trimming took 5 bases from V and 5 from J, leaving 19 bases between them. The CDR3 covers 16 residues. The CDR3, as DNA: TGTGCCAGCAGCGTTGAGGAATGGCTAGCCCACAATGAGCAGTTCTTC. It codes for CASSVEEWLAHNEQFF.

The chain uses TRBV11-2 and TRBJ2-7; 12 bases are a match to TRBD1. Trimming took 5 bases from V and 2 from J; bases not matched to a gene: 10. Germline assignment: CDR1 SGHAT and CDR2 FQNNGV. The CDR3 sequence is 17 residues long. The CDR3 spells CASSLGTGGQWAYEQYF. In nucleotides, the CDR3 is TGTGCCAGCAGCCTAGGGACAGGGGGCCAGTGGGCCTACGAGCAGTACTTC.

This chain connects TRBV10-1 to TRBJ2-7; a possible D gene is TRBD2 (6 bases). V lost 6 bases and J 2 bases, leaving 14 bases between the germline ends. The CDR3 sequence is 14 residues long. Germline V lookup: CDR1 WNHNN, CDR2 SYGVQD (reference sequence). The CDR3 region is CASSGTLLPYEQYF. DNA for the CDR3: TGCGCCAGCAGCGGGACTCTTTTACCCTACGAGCAGTACTTC.

The CDR3: CASSPQAGRGDTEAFF. For the CDR3, the DNA is TGTGCCAGCTCACCACAGGCGGGCAGGGGGGACACTGAAGCTTTCTTT. The rearrangement joins TRBV18 to TRBJ1-1; 7 positions agree with TRBD1. The CDR3 is 16 amino acids. Unmatched junction bases numbered 8, after V lost 1 base and J lost 3 bases. The germline V gene has CDR1 KGHSH and CDR2 LQKENI.

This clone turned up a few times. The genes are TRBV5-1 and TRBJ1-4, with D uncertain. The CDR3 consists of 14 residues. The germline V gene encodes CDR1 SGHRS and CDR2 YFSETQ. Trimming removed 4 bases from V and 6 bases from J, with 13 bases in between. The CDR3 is CASSPGDGDEKLFF. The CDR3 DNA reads TGCGCCAGCAGCCCCGGTGATGGTGATGAAAAACTGTTTTTT.

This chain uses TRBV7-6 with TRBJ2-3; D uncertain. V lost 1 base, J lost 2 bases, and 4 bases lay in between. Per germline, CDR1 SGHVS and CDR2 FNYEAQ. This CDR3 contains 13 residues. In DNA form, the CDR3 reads TGTGCCAGCAGCTTAGTATCCACAGATACGCAGTATTTT. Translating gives CASSLVSTDTQYF.

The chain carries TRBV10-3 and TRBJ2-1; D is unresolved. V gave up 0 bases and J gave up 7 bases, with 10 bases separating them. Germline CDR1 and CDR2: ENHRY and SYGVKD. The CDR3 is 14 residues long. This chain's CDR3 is CAISESRDRNEQFF. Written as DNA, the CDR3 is TGTGCCATCAGTGAGTCGAGAGATCGGAATGAGCAGTTCTTC.

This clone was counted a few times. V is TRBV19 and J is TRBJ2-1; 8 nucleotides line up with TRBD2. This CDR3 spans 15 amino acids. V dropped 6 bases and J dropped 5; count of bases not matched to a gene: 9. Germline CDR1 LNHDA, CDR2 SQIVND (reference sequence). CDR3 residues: CASSLGNSGNNEQFF. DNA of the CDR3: TGTGCCAGTAGCCTCGGTAATAGCGGGAACAATGAGCAGTTCTTC.